These 15 T cell receptor beta chains came from one sample sequenced in a study of cytomegalovirus exposure and HLA in healthy donors. This PCR relied on a set of 60 Vbeta primers and 13 Jbeta primers. The assay was immunoSEQ multiplex PCR, and TCRdb's table has in-frame clones only and misses some. The table includes around 99,000 clones, roughly 76% detected once. The material sequenced was PBMCs. The source is a woman aged 45-65 years in good health and CMV-seropositive.

The chain is built from TRBV7-9 and TRBJ2-4, with D possibly TRBD1 on 5 matching bases. The CDR3 consists of 16 residues. The ends were cut back, 4 bases at V and 5 bases at J, with 18 bases in the middle. Germline V lookup: CDR1 SEHNR, CDR2 FQNEAQ (reference sequence). The CDR3 bases are TGTGCCAGCAGCTCCGCCTACTTCCAGACAGAAAACATTCAGTACTTC. This codes for CASSSAYFQTENIQYF.

CDR3 region: CASSTPGLMNTEAFF. The DNA of the CDR3 is TGTGCCAGCAGCACACCGGGACTGATGAACACTGAAGCTTTCTTT. The rearrangement uses TRBV5-6 and TRBJ1-1; tentatively, D is TRBD1 (5 bases). The V gene's germline CDR1 is SGHDT and CDR2 YYEEEE. Trimming removed 4 bases at V and 0 bases at J, with 13 bases between. This CDR3 is built from 15 residues.

The chain carries TRBV25-1 and TRBJ2-3; TRBD2 agrees at 8 bases. CDR1 and CDR2 from the germline V gene are MGHDK and SYGVNS. The CDR3 contains 14 residues. V shed 2 bases, J shed 6 bases, and the junction held 4 bases outside the gene matches. DNA of the CDR3: TGTGCCAGCAGTGAAGGCTCGGGGGGGGATACGCAGTATTTT. Protein sequence: CASSEGSGGDTQYF. The entire variable domain, with the rest obtained from reference TRBV25-1 and TRBJ2-3, is as follows: EADIYQTPRYLVIGTGKKITLECSQTMGHDKMYWYQQDPGMELHLIHYSYGVNSTEKGDLSSESTVSRIRTEHFPLTLESARPSHTSQYLCASSEGSGGDTQYFGPGTRLTVL.

This clone was observed a handful of times. V and J are TRBV5-6 and TRBJ2-7; D remains ambiguous. The V gene's germline CDR1 is SGHDT and CDR2 YYEEEE. This CDR3 has 15 amino acids. V was cut by 1 base and J by 6 bases, with 17 bases left in between. The CDR3 protein is CASSLPSSARIEQYF. CDR3 nucleotides: TGTGCCAGCAGCTTGCCCTCGTCCGCTAGGATCGAGCAGTACTTC.

V gene TRBV7-2 combines with J gene TRBJ1-4; TRBD1 might be the D (5 bases). Germline V gives CDR1 SGHTA, CDR2 FQGNSA. V gave up 5 bases and J gave up 3 bases, with 10 bases separating them. This CDR3 spans 14 amino acids. CDR3 in amino acids: CASSDDSPNEKLFF. CDR3 DNA sequence: TGTGCCAGCAGCGACGACAGCCCTAATGAAAAACTGTTTTTT. Complete variable domain (other parts from reference TRBV7-2 and TRBJ1-4): GAGVSQSPSNKVTEKGKDVELRCDPISGHTALYWYRQSLGQGLEFLIYFQGNSAPDKSGLPSDRFSAERTGGSVSTLTIQRTQQEDSAVYLCASSDDSPNEKLFFGSGTQLSVL.

The V gene is TRBV2, the J gene TRBJ1-3; TRBD1 aligns across 7 bases. This CDR3 has 13 amino acids. V lost 6 bases and J lost 3; bases outside the gene matches: 2. Germline values: CDR1 SNHLY, CDR2 FYNNEI. The CDR3 here is CASRDRVGNTIYF. The DNA of the CDR3 is TGTGCCAGCAGAGACAGGGTTGGAAACACCATATATTTT.

This clone was recorded once. The chain uses TRBV9 and TRBJ1-3; perhaps TRBD1 as D (5 bases). Per the germline V gene, CDR1 is SGDLS and CDR2 is YYNGEE. This CDR3 is built from 13 residues. Trimming shortened V by 5 bases and J by 0 bases, and 6 bases separated the two germline ends. The CDR3 bases are TGTGCCAGCAGTCAGGGCTCTGGAAACACCATATATTTT. Protein: CASSQGSGNTIYF. Drawing the rest from reference TRBV9 and TRBJ1-3, the complete variable domain is DSGVTQTPKHLITATGQRVTLRCSPRSGDLSVYWYQQSLDQGLQFLIQYYNGEERAKGNILERFSAQQFPDLHSELNLSSLELGDSALYFCASSQGSGNTIYFGEGSWLTVV.

The chain is built from TRBV19 and TRBJ2-3; no clear D. This CDR3 has 14 amino acids. CDR1 and CDR2 from the germline V gene are LNHDA and SQIVND (reference sequence). Trimming took off 6 bases at V and 0 bases at J, with 10 bases between the two ends. The DNA for the CDR3 is TGTGCCAGTAGGATGGCGGCTAGCACAGATACGCAGTATTTT. Translated: CASRMAASTDTQYF. The variable domain in full, completed from reference TRBV19 and TRBJ2-3, reads DGGITQSPKYLFRKEGQNVTLSCEQNLNHDAMYWYRQDPGQGLRLIYYSQIVNDFQKGDIAEGYSVSREKKESFPLTVTSAQKNPTAFYLCASRMAASTDTQYFGPGTRLTVL.

The chain combines TRBV6-1 with TRBJ2-7; perhaps TRBD1 as D (5 bases). Germline V gives CDR1 MNHNS, CDR2 SASEGT. This CDR3 region has 14 residues. V was clipped by 5 bases and J by 4 bases, with 15 bases between them. CDR3 protein: CASSQSGAGYEQYF. CDR3 coding DNA: TGTGCCAGCAGTCAAAGTGGGGCCGGGTACGAGCAGTACTTC.

A word on this clone: Other DNA sequences of this sample code for an identical CDR3. The genes are TRBV29-1 and TRBJ2-2; D is possibly TRBD2 (6 bases). CDR1 and CDR2 (germline): SQVTM, ANQGSEA. CDR3 length: 16 residues. V was pared by 0 bases and J by 6 bases, with 17 bases between. The CDR3 loop is CSVEEPAGRWAGELFF. DNA of the CDR3: TGCAGCGTTGAAGAACCCGCAGGGAGGTGGGCCGGGGAGCTGTTTTTT.

V gene TRBV10-1 combines with J gene TRBJ2-1, with 8 bases lining up with TRBD2. CDR3 length: 15 residues. The V gene's germline CDR1 is WNHNN and CDR2 SYGVQD (reference sequence). The V and J ends lost 9 bases and 7 bases, in that order; junction bases with no gene match: 14. The CDR3 protein is CASAAGREEGNEQFF. The CDR3 DNA reads as TGCGCCAGTGCCGCGGGGCGGGAGGAGGGGAATGAGCAGTTCTTC.

The chain joins TRBV15 to TRBJ1-3; 7 bases are shared with TRBD1. The V gene end was trimmed by 0 bases and the J gene end by 8 bases; junction bases not matched to a gene: 7. This CDR3 has 15 residues. Per germline, CDR1 LNHNV and CDR2 YYDKDF (reference sequence). The CDR3 DNA reads as TGTGCCACCAGCAGAGATCGTCCAGGGGGAGACACCATATATTTT. This codes for CATSRDRPGGDTIYF.

This clone was seen a handful of times. The rearrangement uses TRBV7-2 and TRBJ1-4; possibly TRBD1 for D (5 bases). The length of the CDR3 is 16 residues. Germline CDR1 is SGHTA and CDR2 is FQGNSA. The germline V and J ends were trimmed by 5 bases and 0 bases, with 13 bases remaining between them. The CDR3 protein is CASSLWTPTTNEKLFF. The CDR3, as DNA: TGTGCCAGCAGCCTCTGGACACCCACAACTAATGAAAAACTGTTTTTT.

This chain links TRBV4-3 with TRBJ2-7; TRBD2 aligns across 9 bases. The junction had 5 bases not matched to a gene; V was cut back by 2 bases and J by 3 bases. Germline V gene sequence: CDR1 LGHNA, CDR2 YSLEER. The CDR3 extends over 15 amino acids. The CDR3, as DNA: TGCGCCAGCAGCCAACTGGCGGGGGGGCACTACGAGCAGTACTTC. Residues: CASSQLAGGHYEQYF.

V gene TRBV6-6 combines with J gene TRBJ1-3; D call uncertain. The CDR3 runs 12 residues. V was clipped by 10 bases and J by 0 bases, with 7 bases between them. From germline, CDR1 is MNHNY and CDR2 SVGAGI (reference sequence). CDR3 region: CATHGSGNTIYF. The CDR3 bases are TGTGCCACCCACGGCTCTGGAAACACCATATATTTT.